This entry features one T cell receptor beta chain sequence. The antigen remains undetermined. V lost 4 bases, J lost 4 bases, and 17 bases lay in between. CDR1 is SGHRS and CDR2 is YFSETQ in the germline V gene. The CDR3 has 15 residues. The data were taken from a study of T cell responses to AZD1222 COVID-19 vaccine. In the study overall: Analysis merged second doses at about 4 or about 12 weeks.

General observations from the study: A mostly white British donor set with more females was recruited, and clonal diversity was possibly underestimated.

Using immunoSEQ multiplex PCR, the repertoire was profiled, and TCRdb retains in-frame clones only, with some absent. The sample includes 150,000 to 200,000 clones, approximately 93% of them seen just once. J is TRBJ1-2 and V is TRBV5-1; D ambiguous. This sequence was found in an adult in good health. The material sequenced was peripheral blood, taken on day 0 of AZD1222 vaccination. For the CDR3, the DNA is TGCGCCAGCAGCCCGAGACGTCCTTCGGGCTATGGCTACACCTTC. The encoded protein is CASSPRRPSGYGYTF.